This TCR beta chain was sequenced for a study of breast tumors, draining lymph nodes, adjacent tissues. General observations from the study: Tumor repertoires ranked between lymph nodes and nontumor tissue in diversity, with V and J gene preferences.

MiXCR, applied by TCRdb to the multiplex PCR reads, yields one record per CDR3 protein. The sample includes some 120,000 distinct CDR3 sequences, less than 20% of them seen just once. The V gene lost 0 bases and the J gene lost 0 bases, with 6 bases spanning the gap. Germline CDR1 and CDR2: SGHRS and YFSETQ. The CDR3 sequence is 14 residues long. Breast cancer patients provided tissue from their axillary draining lymph nodes. This clonotype was seen at least ten times. Its cognate antigen is unknown. The chain combines TRBV5-1 with TRBJ1-2; D not resolved. Sequencing was done on a sample of axillary lymph node tissue. This sequence was found in a female donor with breast cancer. Some clones in this sample may be carry-over from other donors' samples. The DNA for the CDR3 is TGCGCCAGCAGCTTGGTGGCGGCTAACTATGGCTACACCTTC. Residues: CASSLVAANYGYTF. Drawing the rest from reference TRBV5-1 and TRBJ1-2, the complete variable domain is KAGVTQTPRYLIKTRGQQVTLSCSPISGHRSVSWYQQTPGQGLQFLFEYFSETQRNKGNFPGRFSGRQFSNSRSEMNVSTLELGDSALYLCASSLVAANYGYTFGSGTRLTVV.